Included here is one TCR beta chain sequence, with context. This receptor's antigen is unknown. Base quality data are lacking; no much larger clone is found one base away. The CDR3 covers 16 residues, taking in both the cysteine and the phenylalanine. This entry keeps only the CDR3 DNA: 48 bases, framed from base 1. CDR1 SGHVS and CDR2 FQNEAQ were looked up in the germline V gene. Trimming takes 5 bases off V and 8 bases off J; junction bases not matched to a gene: 11. The data belong to a study of blood T cell repertoires in COVID-19 (dated by TCRdb to the early 2020s). The study in broad terms: The collaborator samples originated in the United States, Italy and Spain and spanned the acute and convalescent phases of COVID-19. Samples came from the ongoing ImmuneRACE study (first 160 participants) plus 1,254 subjects from 6 global collaborators. Where HLA class I and class II types were available, the types were taken from metadata supplied by the sample provider, not from assay-based typing. The dataset comprised deeply sampled blood TCRbeta repertoires from subjects exposed to, actively infected with, or recovered from COVID-19. Sample metadata almost always included a de-identified subject ID, COVID-19 status, age in years and sex. The prospective study material was composed of cDNA or gDNA derived from T cells, B-cell-depleted T cells, or PBMCs. The repertoires were made available in a free public database intended to serve as a resource for research on the immune response to SARS-CoV-2.

Each collaborating institution followed its own protocols to collect whole blood in K2EDTA tubes. For TCRbeta analysis, collaborators shipped samples as frozen whole blood, isolated PBMCs, or DNA extracted from either of those sample types. The study at large found these results: Clinical and demographic metadata were provided uncurated, with the amount varying by source and participant.

TCRbeta CDR3 regions were amplified from genomic DNA using the immunoSEQ Assay, a bias-controlled multiplex PCR. Processing in the source paper ran as follows. Within the assay, amplification of reference gene primers was used to estimate how many nucleated cells each sample contained. To quantify the absolute abundance of each unique TCRbeta CDR3 rearrangement, sequence reads were collapsed and filtered. For each sample, productive Simpson clonality was calculated as the square root of Simpson's diversity index across productive rearrangements. Entries here come from immuneACCESS through TCRdb and include only in-frame sequences with V and J called. Some clones fail to appear in such tables; in the studies checked, an unresolved V gene covers under half of the shortfall, and the cause of the remainder is unknown. D and trimming were read from the DNA, whereas the V and J calls and clone size are those reported in that table. The sample table holds 25,000 to 30,000 clones, of which 70% to 90% were seen once. The ten most abundant clones make up around 4.7% of the sample.

The sample consisted of peripheral blood. The sequence joins TRBV7-8 to TRBJ1-6; 8 bases in the junction line up with TRBD1. The sequence was collected from a man between 65 and 80 years old with active COVID-19. The DNA is as follows: TGTGCCAGCAGCGCCCGGACAGGGCGCGGTGATTCACCCCTCCACTTT. Translation gives CASSARTGRGDSPLHF.